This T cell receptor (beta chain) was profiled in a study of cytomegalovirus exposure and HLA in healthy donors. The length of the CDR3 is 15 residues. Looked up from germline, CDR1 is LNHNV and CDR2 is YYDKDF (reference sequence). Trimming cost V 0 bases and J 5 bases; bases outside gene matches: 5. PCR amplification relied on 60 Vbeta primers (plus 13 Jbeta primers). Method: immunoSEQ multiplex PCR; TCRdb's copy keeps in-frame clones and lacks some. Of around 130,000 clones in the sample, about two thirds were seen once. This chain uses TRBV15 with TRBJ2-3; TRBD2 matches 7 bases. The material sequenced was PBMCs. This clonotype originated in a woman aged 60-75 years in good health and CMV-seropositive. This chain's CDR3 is CATSRDLGGGDTQYF. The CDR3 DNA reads TGTGCCACCAGCAGAGATCTGGGCGGGGGAGATACGCAGTATTTT.